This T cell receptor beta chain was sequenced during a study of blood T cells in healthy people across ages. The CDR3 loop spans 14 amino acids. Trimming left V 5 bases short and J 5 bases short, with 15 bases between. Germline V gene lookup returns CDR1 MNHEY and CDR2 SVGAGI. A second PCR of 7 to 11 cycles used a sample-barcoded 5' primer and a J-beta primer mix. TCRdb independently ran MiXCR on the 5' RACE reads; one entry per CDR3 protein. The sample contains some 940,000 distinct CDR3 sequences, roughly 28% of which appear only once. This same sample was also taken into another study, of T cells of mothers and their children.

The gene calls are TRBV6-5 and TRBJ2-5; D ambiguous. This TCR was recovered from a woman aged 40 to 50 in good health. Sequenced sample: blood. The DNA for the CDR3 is TGTGCCAGCAGTGGAGACGGCCGTGGGGAGACCCAGTACTTC. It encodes CASSGDGRGETQYF.